A single sample gave rise to the 22 T cell receptor beta chains below, sequenced in a study of long-term antiretroviral therapy in people with HIV. The libraries were made with immunoSEQ v3.0 at survey level. Sequencing was performed with immunoSEQ multiplex PCR; in TCRdb, only in-frame clones are kept and a portion is missing. Among some 28,000 clones listed, less than 85% were seen once. The sample consisted of unsorted PBMCs, taken 0.3 years after starting antiretroviral therapy. The receptors were gathered from a man in his forties with HIV.

V usage is TRBV7-9 and J usage is TRBJ2-3; 9 bases are a match to TRBD2. Germline loops: CDR1 SEHNR, CDR2 FQNEAQ (reference sequence). V shed 5 bases and J 1 base; nucleotides not matched to a gene: 10. The CDR3 consists of 17 residues. This CDR3 reads CASSPRPPSGGTDTQYF. CDR3 sequence (DNA): TGTGCCAGCAGCCCTAGGCCCCCTAGCGGGGGCACAGATACGCAGTATTTT.

In its sample, this clone was seen once. As DNA, the CDR3 is TGTGCCAGCAGTTACGGCAGACAGACCCAGTACTTC. Encoded protein: CASSYGRQTQYF. The chain uses TRBV28 and TRBJ2-5; D ambiguous. The CDR3 covers 12 residues. The V end was cut by 4 bases, the J end by 6 bases, with 9 bases between. Germline V CDR1 and CDR2: MDHEN, SYDVKM.

The chain recombines TRBV25-1 with TRBJ2-2, with D unresolved. The length of the CDR3 is 11 residues. In germline, CDR1 is MGHDK, CDR2 SYGVNS. The V end was cut by 7 bases, the J end by 7 bases, with 7 bases between. The CDR3 region is CASKGFGELFF. The DNA of the CDR3 is TGTGCCAGCAAGGGATTCGGGGAGCTGTTTTTT.

The genes are TRBV7-9 and TRBJ2-5, with a weak D call TRBD1 (6 bases). The end of the DNA aligns better with TRBJ2-7, so the J call may be wrong. Germline assignment: CDR1 SEHNR and CDR2 FQNEAQ (reference sequence). The CDR3 is made up of 14 amino acids. As DNA, the CDR3 is TGTGCCAGCAGCTTTGGACAGCCTTCCTACGAGCAGTACTTC. The encoded protein is CASSFGQPSYEQYF.

The chain combines TRBV11-2 with TRBJ1-5; the match to TRBD1 covers 7 bases. Germline trimming cut 0 bases from V and 2 bases from J; bases unmatched to any gene: 4. Per germline, CDR1 SGHAT and CDR2 FQNNGV. The CDR3 runs 16 residues. CDR3 bases: TGTGCCAGCAGCTTAGATCGGACAGGCGGCAATCAGCCCCAGCATTTT. This codes for CASSLDRTGGNQPQHF.

The chain couples TRBV21-1 to TRBJ2-7; the table names TRBD1, a call not compared with the DNA. TRBV21-1 is a pseudogene locus. CDR3 length: 17 amino acids. The CDR3 loop reads CASSRVPQGKRSYEQYF. The DNA for the CDR3 is TGTGCCAGCAGCAGGGTCCCCCAGGGTAAACGCTCCTACGAGCAGTACTTC.

The chain uses TRBV6-1 and TRBJ1-4; the D is unclear. Trimming took off 1 base at V and 7 bases at J, with 4 bases between the two ends. CDR3 size: 12 residues. Germline CDR1 MNHNS, CDR2 SASEGT. The CDR3 coding sequence is TGTGCCAGCAGTGAAGTTGGTGAAAAACTGTTTTTT. Amino acid sequence: CASSEVGEKLFF.

J is TRBJ2-1 and V is TRBV28; the match to TRBD2 covers 8 bases. Germline CDR1 and CDR2: MDHEN and SYDVKM. The CDR3 covers 15 residues. Trimming cost V 7 bases and J 4 bases; bases outside gene matches: 9. In DNA form, the CDR3 reads TGTGCCAGCACCCCCGTGGCTAGCGGGTACAATGAGCAGTTCTTC. Its translation: CASTPVASGYNEQFF.

The CDR3: CASSQVSDRANYGYTF. The CDR3 nucleotides read TGCGCCAGCAGCCAAGTGAGTGACAGAGCTAACTATGGCTACACCTTC. The V call is TRBV4-3, the J call TRBJ1-2; perhaps TRBD1 as D (5 bases). The CDR3 runs 16 residues. V dropped 1 base and J dropped 0 bases, with 12 bases sitting between them. Germline V gives CDR1 LGHNA, CDR2 YSLEER.

The CDR3 DNA reads TGTGCCAGCAGCTCGCATCTGGGGGCTGAAGCTTTCTTT. Its translation is CASSSHLGAEAFF. V gene TRBV7-2 combines with J gene TRBJ1-1, with D maybe TRBD1 (5 bases). With 4 bases removed from V and 6 bases from J, the gap between germline ends came to 12 bases. This CDR3 is built from 13 residues. CDR1 and CDR2 (germline): SGHTA, FQGNSA.

V usage is TRBV18 and J usage is TRBJ1-1; 9 bases agree with TRBD1. There are 16 residues in the CDR3. Germline values: CDR1 KGHSH, CDR2 LQKENI. Trimming cost V 2 bases and J 5 bases; bases outside gene matches: 9. CDR3 in amino acids: CASSPGTGKGRTEAFF. CDR3 DNA: TGTGCCAGCTCACCAGGGACAGGGAAGGGAAGGACTGAAGCTTTCTTT.

This chain links TRBV30 with TRBJ1-1; D is ambiguous. Germline CDR1 is GTSNPN and CDR2 is SVGIG (reference sequence). V lost 4 bases to trimming and J lost 6 bases, with 15 bases between them. The CDR3 length is 13 residues. The CDR3 nucleotides are TGTGCCTGGATGGGAGTGGTAGGTCCTGAAGCTTTCTTT. Its protein is CAWMGVVGPEAFF.

CDR3 sequence (DNA): TGTGCCAGCAGTTTAGATGAAAAACTGTTTTTT. Translation gives CASSLDEKLFF. The rearrangement joins TRBV28 to TRBJ1-4; D remains ambiguous. CDR3 length: 11 amino acids. Germline V gene lookup returns CDR1 MDHEN and CDR2 SYDVKM. The V and J ends lost 2 bases and 6 bases respectively, with 1 base between them.

CDR3 region: CASSPPLFYEQYF. The CDR3 DNA reads TGTGCCAGCAGTCCCCCATTATTTTACGAGCAGTACTTC. This chain joins TRBV28 and TRBJ2-7; no clear D. Germline V gene sequence: CDR1 MDHEN, CDR2 SYDVKM. This CDR3 comprises 13 residues. V was cut by 5 bases and J by 4 bases, with 12 bases left in between. Based on the CDR3 plus reference TRBV28 and TRBJ2-7, the full variable domain is DVKVTQSSRYLVKRTGEKVFLECVQDMDHENMFWYRQDPGLGLRLIYFSYDVKMKEKGDIPEGYSVSREKKERFSLILESASTNQTSMYLCASSPPLFYEQYFGPGTRLTVT.

This clone showed up just a few times. The chain joins TRBV28 to TRBJ1-2; D call uncertain. The CDR3 sequence is 10 residues long. Trimming pared 6 bases from V and 7 bases from J, leaving 6 bases between. Germline V gene data show CDR1 as MDHEN and CDR2 as SYDVKM. The CDR3 region is CASRSGGYTF. DNA of the CDR3: TGTGCCAGCAGGTCGGGTGGCTACACCTTC.

The CDR3 bases are TGTGCCAGCACCTTAACCGGGGGCACGGTAGTAGGGGAGCTGTTTTTT. It encodes CASTLTGGTVVGELFF. J is TRBJ2-2 and V is TRBV27; D may match TRBD1 or TRBD2 (6 bases each). CDR3 length equals 16 residues. Germline-derived CDR1 and CDR2 are MNHEY and SMNVEV (reference sequence). V lost 7 bases and J lost 8, with 23 bases in between.

The chain recombines TRBV7-2 with TRBJ2-1; the D is unclear. Trimming took 5 bases from V and 7 from J, leaving 12 bases between them. The germline V gene has CDR1 SGHTA and CDR2 FQGNSA. This CDR3 contains 13 residues. CDR3 sequence (DNA): TGTGCCAGCAGCGTGCCGGGTCGGAATGAGCAGTTCTTC. This encodes CASSVPGRNEQFF.

This clone came up a few times. The chain is built from TRBV19 and TRBJ2-7; D is possibly TRBD1 (5 bases). In germline, CDR1 is LNHDA, CDR2 SQIVND (reference sequence). The CDR3 is made up of 13 amino acids. Trimming cost V 2 bases and J 7 bases, with 12 bases left between them. The chain's CDR3 is CASSITQGAEQYF. The CDR3 DNA is TGTGCCAGTAGTATAACCCAGGGTGCAGAGCAGTACTTC.

This chain connects TRBV11-3 to TRBJ2-1; D assignment may be TRBD1 or TRBD2 (5 bases each). CDR3 length equals 13 residues. CDR1 is SGHNT, CDR2 YENEEA, per germline. V lost 1 base and J lost 9, with 10 bases in between. This CDR3 is CASSLVGAGEQFF. CDR3 DNA sequence: TGTGCCAGCAGCTTAGTCGGGGCCGGTGAGCAGTTCTTC.

CDR3: CASSLAQTTGELFF. CDR3 DNA sequence: TGTGCCAGCAGCTTAGCTCAGACTACCGGGGAGCTGTTTTTT. This chain links TRBV7-7 with TRBJ2-2; D is ambiguous. The ends were cut back, 0 bases at V and 5 bases at J, with 7 bases in the middle. There are 14 residues in the CDR3. Germline V lookup: CDR1 SSHAT, CDR2 FNYEAQ (reference sequence).

The rearrangement joins TRBV27 to TRBJ1-2, with 9 bases matching TRBD1. Trimming took 6 bases from V and 0 from J; bases not matched to a gene: 11. CDR3 length equals 17 residues. From germline, CDR1 is MNHEY and CDR2 SMNVEV (reference sequence). CDR3 protein: CASSYFGTGNANYGYTF. The CDR3 nucleotides read TGTGCCAGCAGCTACTTCGGGACAGGGAACGCTAACTATGGCTACACCTTC.

The J gene is TRBJ1-2, the V gene TRBV28, with D possibly TRBD1 on 5 matching bases. The germline V and J ends were trimmed by 7 bases and 3 bases, with 12 bases remaining between them. This CDR3 has 13 amino acids. Looked up from germline, CDR1 is MDHEN and CDR2 is SYDVKM. This chain's CDR3 is CASIKGLDYGYTF. For the CDR3, the DNA is TGTGCCAGCATCAAGGGGCTGGACTATGGCTACACCTTC.